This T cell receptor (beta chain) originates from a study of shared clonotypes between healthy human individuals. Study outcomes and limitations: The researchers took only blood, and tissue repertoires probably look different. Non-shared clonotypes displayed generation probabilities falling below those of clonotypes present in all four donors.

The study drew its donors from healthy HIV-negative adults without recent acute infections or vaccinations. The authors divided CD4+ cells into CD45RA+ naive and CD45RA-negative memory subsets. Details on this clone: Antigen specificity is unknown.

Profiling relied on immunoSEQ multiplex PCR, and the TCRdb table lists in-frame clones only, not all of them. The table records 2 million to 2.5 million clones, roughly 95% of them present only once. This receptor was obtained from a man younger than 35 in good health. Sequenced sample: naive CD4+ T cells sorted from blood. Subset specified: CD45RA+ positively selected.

CDR3 nucleotide sequence: TGTGCCAGCAGGCCCCGGACCCAGGGAAACACCATATATTTT. It specifies CASRPRTQGNTIYF. The chain has TRBV6-1 and TRBJ1-3; D is undetermined. Germline V gene data show CDR1 as MNHNS and CDR2 as SASEGT. The CDR3 totals 14 residues. V was pared by 6 bases and J by 4 bases, with 13 bases between.